This TCR beta chain was recovered during a study of OX40 agonist ivuxolimab in advanced cancers. Across the whole study: At 75% to 90% male, the cohort had a mean age of around 56 years, ranging from roughly 20 to 80. Enrollees could have had prior anti-PD-1, anti-PD-L1 or anti-CTLA-4 therapy, which over 35% had received.

Points from the study as a whole: Both blood CD4+ and CD8+ T cells showed clonal growth by week 6 at 0.1 to 3.0 mg/kg.

The method was immunoSEQ multiplex PCR; TCRdb's version includes in-frame clones alone and lacks a portion of them. Of tens of thousands of clones listed, about nine tenths are singletons. Regarding this clone: What it binds is not known.

The CDR3 is 13 residues long. Germline V gene lookup returns CDR1 SGHNT and CDR2 YENEEA. Deletions cut 2 bases from V and 7 bases from J, with 12 bases between. The TCR sequence derives from an adult with an advanced solid tumor such as melanoma, head and neck, liver or kidney cancer. V and J are TRBV11-3 and TRBJ2-7, with D possibly TRBD2 on 5 matching bases. The source material was CD4+ or CD8+ T cells sorted from blood, sampled in a trial of the OX40 agonist ivuxolimab. The DNA for the CDR3 is TGTGCCAGCAGCTTAATCCCTTCGGGAGAGCAGTACTTC. Translated: CASSLIPSGEQYF.